This T cell receptor (beta chain) was observed in a study of blood T cell repertoires in COVID-19. Enrolled through a virtual design, the participants were between roughly 18 and 89 years of age and came from 24 US areas. The ends lost 1 base at V and 7 bases at J; junction bases unmatched: 8. Germline V gene data show CDR1 as SGHRS and CDR2 as YFSETQ. The CDR3 totals 14 residues. TCRdb's copy holds only in-frame clones and misses some; the assay was immunoSEQ multiplex PCR. The sample has hundreds of thousands of clones, about 89% seen once. Source material: PBMCs or T cells enriched from blood (not recorded which). The sequence was collected from a man aged 40-49 years who had recovered from COVID-19. This chain connects TRBV5-1 to TRBJ2-7, with TRBD1 identical over 7 bases. This chain's CDR3 is CASSLLPNRGEQYF. The CDR3 nucleotides read TGCGCCAGCAGCTTGCTCCCAAACAGGGGTGAGCAGTACTTC.